The clone carrying this T cell receptor beta chain was seen just once. Its antigen is unidentified. The data originate from a study of identical twins. Study results and limitations: Zero-insertion analyses could be partly confounded by invariant MAIT and iNKT cells.

TCRdb used MiXCR to reprocess the 5' RACE reads, holding one entry per CDR3 protein. This repertoire shows around 220,000 distinct CDR3 sequences, under 12% found once; its top ten account for 10%. CDR1 is SGHTA, CDR2 FQGNSA, per germline. Trimming stripped 5 bases from V and 1 base from J, with 14 bases between. The CDR3 loop spans 15 amino acids. Sequenced material: memory T cells sorted from blood. This receptor was identified in a man aged 45-60 years in good health. This chain links TRBV7-2 with TRBJ1-1; D perhaps matches TRBD1 (5 bases). CDR3 amino acids: CASSRDGLGNTEAFF. The CDR3 DNA reads TGTGCCAGCAGCCGGGACGGCCTAGGGAACACTGAAGCTTTCTTT.